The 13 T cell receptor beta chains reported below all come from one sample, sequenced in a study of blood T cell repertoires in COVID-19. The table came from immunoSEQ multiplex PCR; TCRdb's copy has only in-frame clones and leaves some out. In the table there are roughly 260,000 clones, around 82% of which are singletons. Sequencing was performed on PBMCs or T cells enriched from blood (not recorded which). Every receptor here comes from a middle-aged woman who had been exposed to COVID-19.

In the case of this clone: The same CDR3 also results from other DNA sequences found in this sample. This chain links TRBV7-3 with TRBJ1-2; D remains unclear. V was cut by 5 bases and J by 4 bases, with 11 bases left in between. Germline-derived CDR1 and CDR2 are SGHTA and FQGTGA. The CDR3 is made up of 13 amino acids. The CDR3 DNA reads TGTGCCAGCAGCCCGCAAACTGGCTATGGCTACACCTTC. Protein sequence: CASSPQTGYGYTF. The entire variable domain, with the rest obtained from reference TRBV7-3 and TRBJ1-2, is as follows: GAGVSQTPSNKVTEKGKYVELRCDPISGHTALYWYRQSLGQGPEFLIYFQGTGAADDSGLPNDRFFAVRPEGSVSTLKIQRTERGDSAVYLCASSPQTGYGYTFGSGTRLTVV.

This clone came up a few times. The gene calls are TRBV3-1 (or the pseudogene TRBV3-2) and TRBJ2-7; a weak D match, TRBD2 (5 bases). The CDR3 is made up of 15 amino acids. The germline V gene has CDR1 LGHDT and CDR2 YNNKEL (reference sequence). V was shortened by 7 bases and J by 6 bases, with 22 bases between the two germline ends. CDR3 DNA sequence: TGTGCCAGCACTGCTTCGACCGGGGATAGTGGCGAGCAGTACTTC. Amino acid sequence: CASTASTGDSGEQYF.

The CDR3: CASSFQAGAIYGYTF. CDR3 DNA sequence: TGTGCCAGCAGCTTTCAGGCAGGGGCTATTTATGGCTACACCTTC. This chain joins TRBV11-2 and TRBJ1-2; possibly TRBD1 for D (6 bases). The V end lost 3 bases, the J end lost 5 bases, and 16 bases lay between the germline ends. CDR1 and CDR2 (germline): SGHAT, FQNNGV. The CDR3 sequence is 15 residues long.

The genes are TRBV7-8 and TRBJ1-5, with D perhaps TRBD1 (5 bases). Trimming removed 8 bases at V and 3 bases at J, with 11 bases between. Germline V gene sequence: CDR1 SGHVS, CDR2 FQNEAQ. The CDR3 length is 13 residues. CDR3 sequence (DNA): TGTGCCAGCCGTACAGGTTACAATCAGCCCCAGCATTTT. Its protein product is CASRTGYNQPQHF.

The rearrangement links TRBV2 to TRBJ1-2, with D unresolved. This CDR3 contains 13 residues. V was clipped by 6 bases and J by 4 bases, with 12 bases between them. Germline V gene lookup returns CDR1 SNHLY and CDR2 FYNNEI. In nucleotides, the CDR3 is TGTGCCAGCAGACTCCCGCCGGGCTATGGCTACACCTTC. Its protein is CASRLPPGYGYTF.

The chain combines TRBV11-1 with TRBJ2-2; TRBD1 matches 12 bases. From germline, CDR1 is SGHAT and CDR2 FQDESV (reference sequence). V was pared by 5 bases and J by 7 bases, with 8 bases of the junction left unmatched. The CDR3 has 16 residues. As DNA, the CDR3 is TGTGCCAGCAGCCTCGGGACAGGGGGCCTGGGCGGGGAGCTGTTTTTT. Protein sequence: CASSLGTGGLGGELFF.

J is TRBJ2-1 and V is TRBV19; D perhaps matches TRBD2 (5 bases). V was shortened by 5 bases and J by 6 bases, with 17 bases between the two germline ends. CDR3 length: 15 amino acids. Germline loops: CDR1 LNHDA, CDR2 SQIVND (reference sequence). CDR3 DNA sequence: TGTGCCAGTAGTCCCTCCGGGAAGGAAAGCAATGAGCAGTTCTTC. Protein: CASSPSGKESNEQFF.

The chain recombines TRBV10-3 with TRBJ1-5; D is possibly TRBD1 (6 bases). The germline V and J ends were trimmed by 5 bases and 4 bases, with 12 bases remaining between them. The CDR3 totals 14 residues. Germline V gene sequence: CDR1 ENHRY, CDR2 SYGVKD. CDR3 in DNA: TGTGCCATCAGTCAGGGGAATCAGAATCAGCCCCAGCATTTT. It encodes CAISQGNQNQPQHF.

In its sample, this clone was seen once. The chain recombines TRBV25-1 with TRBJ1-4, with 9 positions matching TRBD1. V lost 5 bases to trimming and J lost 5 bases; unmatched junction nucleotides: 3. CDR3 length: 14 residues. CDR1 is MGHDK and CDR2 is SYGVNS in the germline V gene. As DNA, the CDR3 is TGTGCCAGCAGTACCGGGACAGGGAATGAAAAACTGTTTTTT. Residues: CASSTGTGNEKLFF.

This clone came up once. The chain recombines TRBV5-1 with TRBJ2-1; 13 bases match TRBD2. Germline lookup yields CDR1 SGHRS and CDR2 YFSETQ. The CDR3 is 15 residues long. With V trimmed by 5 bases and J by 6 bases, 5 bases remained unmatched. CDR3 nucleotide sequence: TGCGCCAGCAGTTTGACTAGCGGGGGGTTCAATGAGCAGTTCTTC. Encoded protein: CASSLTSGGFNEQFF.

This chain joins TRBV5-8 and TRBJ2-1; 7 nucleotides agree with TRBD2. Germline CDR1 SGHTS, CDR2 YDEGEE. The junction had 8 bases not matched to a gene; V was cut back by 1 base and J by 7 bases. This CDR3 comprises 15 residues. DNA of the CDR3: TGTGCCAGCAGCTTGTACCCTAGCGGAGGGAATGAGCAGTTCTTC. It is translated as CASSLYPSGGNEQFF.

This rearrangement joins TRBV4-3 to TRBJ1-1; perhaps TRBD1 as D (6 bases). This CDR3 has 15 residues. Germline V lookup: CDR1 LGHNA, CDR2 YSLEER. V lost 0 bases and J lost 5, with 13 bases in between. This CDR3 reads CASSQEAGRGTEAFF. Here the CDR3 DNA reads TGCGCCAGCAGCCAAGAGGCGGGGAGGGGGACTGAAGCTTTCTTT.

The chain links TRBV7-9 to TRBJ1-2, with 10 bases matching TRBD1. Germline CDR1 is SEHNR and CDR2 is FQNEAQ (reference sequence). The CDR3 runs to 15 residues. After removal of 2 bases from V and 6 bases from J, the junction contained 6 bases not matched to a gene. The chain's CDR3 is CASSLLGTGVNGYTF. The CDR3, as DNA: TGTGCCAGCAGCTTACTTGGGACAGGGGTAAATGGCTACACCTTC.